A selection of T cell receptor beta chains follows, all from one sample in a study of T-cell memory formation after mild COVID-19. TCRdb analysed the 5' RACE reads with MiXCR anew, one entry per CDR3 protein. Among about 190,000 distinct CDR3 sequences listed, around 16% were seen once. The material sequenced was PBMCs or a T cell subset sorted from them (not recorded which). Receptors were obtained from an adult woman who had mild COVID-19 (a few samples of this study predate the infection). Cell type and time point are not known. The CDR3 runs from the conserved cysteine through the conserved F or W. Fields, in order: V gene, J gene, clone size, D gene, CDR3 protein, CDR3 DNA. The D gene is left open where the match is weak. Where a row states a size, it is once, few, many or the class of an expanded clone; other rows omit it.

TRBV6-6,TRBJ1-1,NA,NA,CASSYSTDEAFF,TGTGCCAGCAGTTACTCGACGGATGAAGCTTTCTTT
TRBV6-5,TRBJ1-4,few,NA,CASSLRRTGEKLFF,TGTGCCAGCAGTCTACGAAGGACGGGGGAAAAACTGTTTTTT
TRBV3-1,TRBJ2-7,few,NA,CASSPGNLNYEQYF,TGTGCCAGCAGCCCAGGTAACTTGAACTACGAGCAGTACTTC
TRBV3-1,TRBJ1-2,many,NA,CASSQPSRVRAANYGYTF,TGTGCCAGCAGCCAACCATCAAGAGTCAGAGCCGCTAACTATGGCTACACCTTC
TRBV12-3/TRBV12-4,TRBJ1-1,NA,NA,CASRPAHTEAFF,TGTGCCAGCAGGCCTGCTCACACTGAAGCTTTCTTT
TRBV6-5,TRBJ2-7,NA,NA,CASSYQWKGPPGEQYF,TGTGCCAGCAGTTATCAATGGAAGGGGCCGCCAGGGGAGCAGTACTTC
TRBV7-9,TRBJ1-2,few,NA,CASSLAARASGYTF,TGTGCCAGCAGCTTAGCGGCCAGGGCGAGCGGCTACACCTTC
TRBV12-5,TRBJ2-5,few,NA,CASGVPPPATQYF,TGTGCTAGTGGTGTACCCCCCCCGGCGACCCAGTACTTC
TRBV7-2,TRBJ2-5,NA,TRBD2,CASSLGSTSGTQETQYF,TGTGCCAGCAGCTTAGGATCGACTAGCGGGACCCAAGAGACCCAGTACTTC
TRBV20-1,TRBJ2-3,NA,TRBD2,CSAASGARTDTQYF,TGCAGTGCTGCTAGCGGGGCCCGCACAGATACGCAGTATTTT
TRBV5-4,TRBJ2-1,few,NA,CASTLDRGNEQFF,TGTGCCAGCACCCTAGACCGGGGGAATGAGCAGTTCTTC
TRBV29-1,TRBJ2-3,few,NA,CSVGRERADTQYF,TGCAGCGTTGGTCGGGAGAGGGCAGATACGCAGTATTTT
TRBV5-1,TRBJ2-5,NA,TRBD2,CASSLDFPGGAQYF,TGCGCCAGCAGCTTGGATTTTCCGGGAGGGGCCCAGTACTTC
TRBV4-1,TRBJ1-5,NA,NA,CASSQEETYSNQPQHF,TGCGCCAGCAGCCAAGAGGAGACCTATAGCAATCAGCCCCAGCATTTT
TRBV5-1,TRBJ2-7,NA,TRBD2,CASSLGLAGGLTYEQYF,TGCGCCAGCAGCTTGGGACTAGCGGGAGGGTTGACCTACGAGCAGTACTTC
TRBV10-3,TRBJ1-2,few,TRBD1,CAISEPDRAYGYTF,TGTGCCATCAGTGAGCCGGACAGGGCCTATGGCTACACCTTC
TRBV18,TRBJ1-1,NA,NA,CASSPLEGVKSNTEAFF,TGTGCCAGCTCACCACTAGAAGGTGTGAAGTCGAACACTGAAGCTTTCTTT
TRBV10-3,TRBJ2-1,many,TRBD1,CAISDRDREPFF,TGTGCCATCAGTGATCGAGACAGGGAGCCGTTCTTC
TRBV12-3/TRBV12-4,TRBJ1-4,few,TRBD1,CASSFEPWTGKEKLFF,TGTGCCAGCAGTTTTGAACCCTGGACAGGGAAAGAAAAACTGTTTTTT
TRBV5-5,TRBJ2-3,few,NA,CASSAHWGQSSTDTQYF,TGTGCCAGCAGCGCCCATTGGGGGCAATCTAGCACAGATACGCAGTATTTT
TRBV5-6,TRBJ2-1,NA,TRBD2,CASSADPGLAGNEQFF,TGTGCCAGCAGCGCGGATCCGGGACTAGCGGGCAATGAGCAGTTCTTC
TRBV12-3/TRBV12-4,TRBJ1-1,few,TRBD1,CASSSLQGAAFF,TGTGCCAGCAGTTCGTTACAGGGGGCCGCTTTCTTT
TRBV29-1,TRBJ1-5,few,TRBD1,CSVGTGGSNQPQHF,TGCAGCGTGGGGACAGGGGGCTCGAATCAGCCCCAGCATTTT